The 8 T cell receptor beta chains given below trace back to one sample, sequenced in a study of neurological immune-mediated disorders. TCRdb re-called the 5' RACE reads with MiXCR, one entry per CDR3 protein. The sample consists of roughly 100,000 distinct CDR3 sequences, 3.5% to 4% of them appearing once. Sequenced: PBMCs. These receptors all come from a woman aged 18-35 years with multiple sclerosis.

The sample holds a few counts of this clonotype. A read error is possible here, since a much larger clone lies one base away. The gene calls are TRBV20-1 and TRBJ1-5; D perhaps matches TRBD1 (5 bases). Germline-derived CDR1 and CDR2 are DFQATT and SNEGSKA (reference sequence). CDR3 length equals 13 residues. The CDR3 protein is CSASKGRDQHQHF. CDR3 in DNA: TGCAGTGCTAGTAAGGGCAGGGATCAGCACCAGCATTTT.

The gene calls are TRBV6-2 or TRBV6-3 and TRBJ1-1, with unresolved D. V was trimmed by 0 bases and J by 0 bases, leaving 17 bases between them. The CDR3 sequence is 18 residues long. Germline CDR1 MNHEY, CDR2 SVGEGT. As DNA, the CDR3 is TGTGCCAGCAGTTACTCGACTCGGGGTGCTACGCTGAACACTGAAGCTTTCTTT. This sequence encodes CASSYSTRGATLNTEAFF.

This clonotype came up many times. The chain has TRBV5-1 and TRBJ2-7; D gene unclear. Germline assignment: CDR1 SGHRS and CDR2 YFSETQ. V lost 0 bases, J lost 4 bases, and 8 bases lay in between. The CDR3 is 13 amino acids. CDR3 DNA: TGCGCCAGCAGCTTGGACCTAGAATACGAGCAGTACTTC. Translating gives CASSLDLEYEQYF. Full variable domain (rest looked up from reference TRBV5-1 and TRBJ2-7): KAGVTQTPRYLIKTRGQQVTLSCSPISGHRSVSWYQQTPGQGLQFLFEYFSETQRNKGNFPGRFSGRQFSNSRSEMNVSTLELGDSALYLCASSLDLEYEQYFGPGTRLTVT.

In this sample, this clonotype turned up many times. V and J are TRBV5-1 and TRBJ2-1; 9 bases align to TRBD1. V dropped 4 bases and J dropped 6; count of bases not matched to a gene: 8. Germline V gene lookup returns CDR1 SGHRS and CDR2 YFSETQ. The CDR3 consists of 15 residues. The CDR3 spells CASSPWDRVINEQFF. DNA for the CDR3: TGCGCCAGCAGCCCGTGGGACAGGGTAATCAATGAGCAGTTCTTC. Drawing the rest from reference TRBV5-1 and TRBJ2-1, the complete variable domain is KAGVTQTPRYLIKTRGQQVTLSCSPISGHRSVSWYQQTPGQGLQFLFEYFSETQRNKGNFPGRFSGRQFSNSRSEMNVSTLELGDSALYLCASSPWDRVINEQFFGPGTRLTVL.

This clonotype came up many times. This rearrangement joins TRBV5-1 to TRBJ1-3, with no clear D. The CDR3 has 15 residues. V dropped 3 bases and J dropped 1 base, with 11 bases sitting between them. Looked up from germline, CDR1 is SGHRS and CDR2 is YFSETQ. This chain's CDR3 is CASSSGVASGNTIYF. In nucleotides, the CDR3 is TGCGCCAGCAGCTCGGGAGTGGCATCTGGAAACACCATATATTTT.

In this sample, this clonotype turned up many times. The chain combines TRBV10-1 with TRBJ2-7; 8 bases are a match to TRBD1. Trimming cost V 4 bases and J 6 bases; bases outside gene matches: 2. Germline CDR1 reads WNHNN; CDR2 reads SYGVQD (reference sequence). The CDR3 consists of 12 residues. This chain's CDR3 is CASSGTGFEQYF. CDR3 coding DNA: TGCGCCAGCAGTGGGACAGGGTTCGAGCAGTACTTC.

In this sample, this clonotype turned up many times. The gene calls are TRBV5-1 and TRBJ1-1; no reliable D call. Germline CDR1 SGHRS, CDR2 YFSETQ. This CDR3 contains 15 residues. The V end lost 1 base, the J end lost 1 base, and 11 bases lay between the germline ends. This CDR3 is CASSLSASRNTEAFF. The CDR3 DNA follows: TGCGCCAGCAGCTTGAGCGCTTCGAGGAACACTGAAGCTTTCTTT.

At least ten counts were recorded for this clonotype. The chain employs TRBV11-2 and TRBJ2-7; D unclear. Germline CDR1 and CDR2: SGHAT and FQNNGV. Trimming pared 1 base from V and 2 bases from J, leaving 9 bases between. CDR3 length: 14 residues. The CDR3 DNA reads TGTGCCAGCAGCTTAGGTGGCAGACCCTACGAGCAGTACTTC. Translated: CASSLGGRPYEQYF.